Each of the 3 T cell receptor beta chains below was sequenced from the same sample in a study of OX40 agonist ivuxolimab in advanced cancers. Only in-frame clones appear in the TCRdb table, and some are missing; sequencing was by immunoSEQ multiplex PCR. The sample holds nearly 80,000 clones; 90% are singletons and the top ten take 0.33%. This material consisted of CD4+ or CD8+ T cells sorted from blood, taken in a trial of the OX40 agonist ivuxolimab. Receptors were obtained from an adult with an advanced solid tumor such as melanoma, head and neck, liver or kidney cancer.

Remarks on this clone: Relative to the germline gene, one junction end is altered; a read error may explain this. Within the sample, other DNA sequences also encode this same CDR3. The chain uses TRBV27 and TRBJ1-2, with D tentatively TRBD1 (5 bases). Germline V gene data show CDR1 as MNHEY and CDR2 as SMNVEV (reference sequence). The CDR3 is made up of 15 amino acids. CDR3 sequence (DNA): TGTGCCAGCAGTTTAGGCCCCGTGGGGCGGAGCGGCTACACCTTT. This sequence encodes CASSLGPVGRSGYTF.

This clone appeared a single time. V usage is TRBV2 and J usage is TRBJ1-2; possible D gene TRBD1, 5 bases. The CDR3 runs to 13 residues. The germline V gene has CDR1 SNHLY and CDR2 FYNNEI. The ends were cut back, 6 bases at V and 6 bases at J, with 14 bases in the middle. Written as DNA, the CDR3 is TGTGCCAGCAGAGAACAGGAGACCCATGGCTACACCTTC. As protein: CASREQETHGYTF.

The chain uses TRBV28 and TRBJ2-3; D uncertain. V was pared by 8 bases and J by 5 bases, with 17 bases between. The CDR3 covers 14 residues. Germline V gene sequence: CDR1 MDHEN, CDR2 SYDVKM. CDR3 in amino acids: CASAIADSKDTQYF. The CDR3 region has the DNA TGTGCCAGCGCGATCGCGGATTCTAAAGATACGCAGTATTTT.